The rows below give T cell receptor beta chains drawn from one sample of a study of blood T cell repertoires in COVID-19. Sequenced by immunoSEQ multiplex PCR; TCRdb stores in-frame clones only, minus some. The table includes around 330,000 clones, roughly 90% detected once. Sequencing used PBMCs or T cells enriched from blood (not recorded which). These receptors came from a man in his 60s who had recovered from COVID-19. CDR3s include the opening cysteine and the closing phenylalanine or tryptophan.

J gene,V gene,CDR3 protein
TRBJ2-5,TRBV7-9,CASSLIFRGWETQYF
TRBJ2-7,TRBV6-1,CASIRGRGYEQYF
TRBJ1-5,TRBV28,CASSSTPGGNQPQHF
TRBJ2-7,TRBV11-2,CASSIKTRGSYEQYF
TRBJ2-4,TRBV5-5,CASSFTINDPLGYF
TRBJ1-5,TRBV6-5,CASRRVQEGNQPQHF
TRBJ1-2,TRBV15,CATSITGYYGYTF
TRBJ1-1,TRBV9,CASSEGQTNTEAFF
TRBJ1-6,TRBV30,CAWSVSGRGEWSPLHF
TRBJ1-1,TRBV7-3,CASSRSTSTEAFF
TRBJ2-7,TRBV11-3,CASSAPGLAGVGEQYF
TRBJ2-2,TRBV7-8,CASSLHPETPNTGELFF
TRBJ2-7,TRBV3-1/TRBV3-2,CASSQISTGPYEQYF
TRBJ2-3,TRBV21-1,CASSKGTHLASNSGSSTDTQYF
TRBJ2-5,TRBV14,CASSAGLVQGETQYF
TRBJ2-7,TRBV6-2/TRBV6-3,CASSPPRGASSYEQYF
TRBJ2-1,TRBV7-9,CASSTTLGGTSFDEQFF
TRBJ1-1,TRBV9,CASSVRSSVMNTEAFF
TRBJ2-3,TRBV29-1,CSVNGRIKDTQYF
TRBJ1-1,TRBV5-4,CASSLGGAVGLNTEAFF
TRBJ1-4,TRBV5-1,CASSFLGGGRRNNEKLFF
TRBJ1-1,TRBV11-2,CASSLTGNTEAFF
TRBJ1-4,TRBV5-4,CASSLGQGGREKLFF
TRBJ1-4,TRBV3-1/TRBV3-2,CASSQDGPGQEKLFF
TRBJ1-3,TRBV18,CASSPMGQGTGNTIYF
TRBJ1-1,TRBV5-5,CASRTGTFRTEAFF
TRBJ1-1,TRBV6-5,CASSPQDRASEAFF
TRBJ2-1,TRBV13,CASSSRDSPTNEQFF
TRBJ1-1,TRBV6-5,CASSSSGTGGVEAFF
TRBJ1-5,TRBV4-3,CASSQDRHSNQPQHF
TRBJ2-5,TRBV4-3,CASSQEGLAGETQYF
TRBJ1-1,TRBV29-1,CSVAYIRVGAFF
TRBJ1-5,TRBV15,CATSRQTGAFGNQPQHF
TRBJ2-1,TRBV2,CASQLISGGEQFF
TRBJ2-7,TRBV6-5,CASSYSYRVLYEQYF
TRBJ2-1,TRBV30,CAATGSSYNEQFF
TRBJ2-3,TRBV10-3,CAISESGGGADTQYF
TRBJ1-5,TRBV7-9,CASSNRNQPQHF